This TCR beta chain derives from a study of cytomegalovirus exposure and HLA in healthy donors. Study results and limitations: Previously analyzed data showed that most TCR beta V segments were productive at a frequency of about 87% or about 30%. There were a few CMV-associated chains whose specificity for CMV antigens was confirmed in vitro. Accurate prediction of most subjects' HLA-A and HLA-B alleles from TCR beta sequences was reported.

Sampled while nominally healthy, donors likely had unrecorded immune exposures. Points on this clone: The antigen is not known.

Use of 60 Vbeta and 13 Jbeta primers characterized the PCR. TCRdb's copy holds only in-frame clones and misses some; the assay was immunoSEQ multiplex PCR. The sample has 150,000 to 200,000 clones, about three quarters seen once. Germline assignment: CDR1 LNHDA and CDR2 SQIVND (reference sequence). The V end was cut by 1 base, the J end by 9 bases, with 10 bases between. CDR3 size: 13 residues. The receptor comes from a woman aged 35 to 49 in good health and CMV-seropositive. Input material: PBMCs. The chain links TRBV19 to TRBJ2-1, with D possibly matching TRBD2 (6 bases). The CDR3 DNA reads TGTGCCAGTAGTATAGCGAGGGACTCTGAGCAGTTCTTC. This gives the protein CASSIARDSEQFF. The variable domain in full, completed from reference TRBV19 and TRBJ2-1, reads DGGITQSPKYLFRKEGQNVTLSCEQNLNHDAMYWYRQDPGQGLRLIYYSQIVNDFQKGDIAEGYSVSREKKESFPLTVTSAQKNPTAFYLCASSIARDSEQFFGPGTRLTVL.